Listed below are T cell receptor beta chains from one sample, sequenced in a study of blood T cell repertoires in COVID-19. Sequenced by immunoSEQ multiplex PCR; TCRdb stores in-frame clones only, minus some. The sample gives around 170,000 clones, roughly 80% of which show up once; roughly 14% is in the top ten. The sequenced sample consisted of peripheral blood. The receptors originated from a woman older than 75 with acute or convalescent COVID-19. CDR3s include the opening cysteine and the closing phenylalanine or tryptophan. Each record gives: CDR3 length, D gene, J gene, V gene, clone size, CDR3 protein, CDR3 DNA. The D gene is left open where the match is weak. Clone sizes are given selectively: once, few, many, or a class where the clone is expanded.

>14|TRBD2|TRBJ2-3|TRBV6-5|few
CASSYGGGTDTQYF
TGTGCCAGCAGTTACGGGGGGGGCACAGATACGCAGTATTTT
>16|.|TRBJ2-3|TRBV15|.
CATSRGEDPNTDTQYF
TGTGCCACCAGCAGAGGCGAGGATCCAAACACAGATACGCAGTATTTT
>15|.|TRBJ2-1|TRBV28|.
CASSWVAHPYNEQFF
TGTGCCAGCAGTTGGGTAGCCCATCCGTACAATGAGCAGTTCTTC
>13|.|TRBJ1-2|TRBV19|.
CASSIGRFYGYTF
TGTGCCAGTAGTATAGGGCGGTTCTATGGCTACACCTTC
>12|.|TRBJ1-1|TRBV29-1|few
CSVGRANTEAFF
TGCAGCGTTGGCAGGGCGAACACTGAAGCTTTCTTT
>14|.|TRBJ2-3|TRBV11-1|.
CASSLTLSTDTQYF
TGTGCCAGCAGCTTGACACTGAGCACAGATACGCAGTATTTT
>17|TRBD2|TRBJ2-3|TRBV9|.
CASSVAPLAGTVYTQYF
TGTGCCAGCAGCGTAGCTCCCCTAGCGGGAACGGTCTATACGCAGTATTTT
>15|TRBD1|TRBJ2-7|TRBV4-1|.
CASSQGPTGIYEQYF
TGCGCCAGCAGCCAGGGACCGACAGGGATCTACGAGCAGTACTTC
>14|.|TRBJ1-3|TRBV4-1|.
CASSQEIRGNTIYF
TGCGCCAGCAGCCAAGAAATCCGTGGAAACACCATATATTTT
>14|.|TRBJ1-1|TRBV2|few
CASNGGRLGTEAFF
TGTGCCAGCAACGGGGGTAGACTGGGCACTGAAGCTTTCTTT
>13|.|TRBJ1-1|TRBV2|once
CASSGQTNTEAFF
TGTGCCAGCAGTGGACAGACGAACACTGAAGCTTTCTTT
>14|.|TRBJ1-5|TRBV28|few
CASKTAAPNQPQHF
TGTGCCAGCAAAACAGCCGCTCCCAATCAGCCCCAGCATTTT
>14|.|TRBJ2-1|TRBV7-9|many
CASSTQGGYNEQFF
TGTGCCAGCAGCACTCAGGGTGGTTACAATGAGCAGTTCTTC
>15|TRBD1|TRBJ1-1|TRBV6-5|few
CASSPRDRPYTEAFF
TGTGCCAGCAGTCCCCGGGACAGGCCATACACTGAAGCTTTCTTT
>16|.|TRBJ2-3|TRBV4-1|.
CASSQNPGVLTDTQYF
TGCGCCAGCAGCCAAAATCCGGGGGTTCTCACAGATACGCAGTATTTT
>12|.|TRBJ2-7|TRBV10-3|few
CAIRSETYEQYF
TGTGCCATCAGGAGCGAAACTTACGAGCAGTACTTC
>16|.|TRBJ2-1|TRBV6-2/TRBV6-3|.
CASSYGRVEPGNEQFF
TGTGCCAGCAGTTACGGCCGTGTCGAGCCGGGCAATGAGCAGTTCTTC
>15|.|TRBJ2-3|TRBV7-7|.
CASSLGGGATDTQYF
TGTGCTAGCAGCTTAGGTGGGGGGGCCACAGATACGCAGTATTTT
>17|TRBD2|TRBJ2-1|TRBV4-1|once
CASSQGPTSGGVNEQFF
TGCGCCAGCAGCCAAGGCCCGACTAGCGGGGGGGTCAATGAGCAGTTCTTC
>14|TRBD2|TRBJ2-3|TRBV10-3|.
CAISRGEGTDTQYF
TGTGCCATCAGTCGTGGGGAGGGGACAGATACGCAGTATTTT
>15|TRBD2|TRBJ2-1|TRBV4-2|many
CASSLTSGGVDEQFF
TGTGCCAGCAGCCTAACTAGCGGGGGGGTCGATGAGCAGTTCTTC
>15|TRBD1|TRBJ1-2|TRBV5-1|.
CASSLDRGRSYGYTF
TGCGCCAGCAGCCTGGACAGGGGCCGGAGCTATGGCTACACCTTC
>14|TRBD1|TRBJ1-2|TRBV6-1|.
CASSEPRQGGGYTF
TGTGCCAGCAGTGAACCCCGACAGGGAGGTGGCTACACCTTC
>13|.|TRBJ1-5|TRBV7-9|.
CASSSGAGQPQHF
TGTGCCAGCAGCTCGGGAGCGGGGCAGCCCCAGCATTTT
>13|TRBD2|TRBJ2-1|TRBV18|once
CASSPRIGTSEFF
TGTGCCAGCTCACCCCGGATCGGGACTAGTGAGTTCTTC
>16|.|TRBJ1-1|TRBV11-1|.
CASSLAPAGANTEAFF
TGTGCCAGCAGCTTAGCCCCGGCAGGGGCGAACACTGAAGCTTTCTTT
>17|TRBD1|TRBJ1-5|TRBV7-9|few
CASSLGQGVYSNQPQHF
TGTGCCAGCAGCTTGGGACAGGGGGTATATAGCAATCAGCCCCAGCATTTT
>15|.|TRBJ2-5|TRBV6-2/TRBV6-3|.
CASSYSEGDGETQYF
TGTGCCAGCAGTTACTCGGAGGGTGACGGGGAGACCCAGTACTTC
>17|.|TRBJ1-1|TRBV3-1/TRBV3-2|.
CASSQVYSGREGTEAFF
TGTGCCAGCAGCCAAGTTTATTCGGGCAGGGAGGGAACTGAAGCTTTCTTT
>16|TRBD2|TRBJ2-1|TRBV11-3|.
CASSKTSGRRDNEQFF
TGTGCCAGCAGCAAAACTAGCGGAAGGCGGGACAATGAGCAGTTCTTC
>14|.|TRBJ2-1|TRBV6-4|.
CASSSTGTYDEQFF
TGTGCCAGCAGTTCCACCGGGACATACGATGAGCAGTTCTTC
>14|TRBD2|TRBJ2-3|TRBV28|.
CASGTSGSTDTQYF
TGTGCCAGCGGGACTAGCGGGAGTACAGATACGCAGTATTTT